These 2 T cell receptor beta chains came from one sample sequenced in a study of blood T cell repertoires in COVID-19. Produced via immunoSEQ multiplex PCR; TCRdb's table is partial and in-frame only. The sample lists 300,000 or so clones, roughly 86% occurring once. The source material was peripheral blood. These receptors were collected from a woman aged 45-65 years who had recovered from COVID-19.

The gene calls are TRBV7-2 and TRBJ1-3, with D unclear. Per the germline V gene, CDR1 is SGHTA and CDR2 is FQGNSA. This CDR3 contains 13 residues. Trimming cost V 3 bases and J 0 bases, with 3 bases left between them. DNA of the CDR3: TGTGCCAGCAGCTTCCACTCTGGAAACACCATATATTTT. It encodes CASSFHSGNTIYF.

The sample holds one count of this clone. V gene TRBV6-2 or TRBV6-3 combines with J gene TRBJ2-5; no clear D gene. The CDR3 is 14 residues long. CDR1 and CDR2 (germline): MNHEY, SVGEGT. The ends were cut back, 6 bases at V and 8 bases at J, with 19 bases in the middle. The CDR3 coding sequence is TGTGCCAGCAGCCGAGACTCGTCGGTACGAACCCAGTACTTC. It translates to CASSRDSSVRTQYF.